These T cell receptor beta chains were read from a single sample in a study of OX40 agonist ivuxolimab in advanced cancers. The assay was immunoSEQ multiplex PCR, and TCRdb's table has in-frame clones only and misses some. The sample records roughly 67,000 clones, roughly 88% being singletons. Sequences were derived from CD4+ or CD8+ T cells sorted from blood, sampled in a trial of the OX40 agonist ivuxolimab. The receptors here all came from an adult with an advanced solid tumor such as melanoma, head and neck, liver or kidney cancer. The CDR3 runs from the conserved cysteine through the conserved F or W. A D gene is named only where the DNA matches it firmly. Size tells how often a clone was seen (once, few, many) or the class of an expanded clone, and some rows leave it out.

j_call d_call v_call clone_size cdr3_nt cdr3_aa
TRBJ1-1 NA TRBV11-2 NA TGTGCCAGCAGCGACGGACAGCTCAATGAAGCTTTCTTT CASSDGQLNEAFF
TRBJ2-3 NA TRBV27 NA TGTGCCAGCAGTTTATCGGTCACAGATACGCAGTATTTT CASSLSVTDTQYF
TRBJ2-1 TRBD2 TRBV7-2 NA TGTGCCAGCAGGGAAAGCGGGAGGCGCGGCGAACAGTTCTTC CASRESGRRGEQFF
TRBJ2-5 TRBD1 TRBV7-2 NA TGTGCCAGCAGCCCAGAGACAGGGAAGGAGACCCAGTACTTC CASSPETGKETQYF
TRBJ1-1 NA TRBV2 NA TGTGCCAGCAACTTCTTTACCACACCCTCTGGGGCTTTCTTT CASNFFTTPSGAFF
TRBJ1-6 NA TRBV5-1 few TGCGCCAGCAGCCCAAGATCGACGGGTAATTCACCCCTCCACTTT CASSPRSTGNSPLHF
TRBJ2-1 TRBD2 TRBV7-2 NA TGTGCCAGCAGCCTAGGAGGGTTAGCGGGTAATGAGCAGTTCTTC CASSLGGLAGNEQFF
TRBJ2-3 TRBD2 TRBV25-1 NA TGTGCCAGCAGTGTGACTAGCGGGAGTGGCACAGATACGCAGTATTTT CASSVTSGSGTDTQYF
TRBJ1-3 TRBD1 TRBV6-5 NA TGTGCCAGCAGGAAAGGGACAGTCTCTGGAAACACCATATATTTT CASRKGTVSGNTIYF
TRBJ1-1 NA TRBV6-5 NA TGTGCCAGCAGTTCCCCCACAGGGAACACTGAAGCTTTCTTT CASSSPTGNTEAFF
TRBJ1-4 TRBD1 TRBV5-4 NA TGTGCCAGCAGCTTAGACAGGGAGGGAGCTAATGAAAAACTGTTTTTT CASSLDREGANEKLFF
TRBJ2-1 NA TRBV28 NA TGTGCCAGCACCGGACGGGGCAATGAGCAGTTCTTC CASTGRGNEQFF
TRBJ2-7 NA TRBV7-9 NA TGTGCCAGCAGCCCCCCAGGGCCGAAAGGGTACTACGAGCAGTACTTC CASSPPGPKGYYEQYF
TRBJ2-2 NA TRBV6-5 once TGTGCCAGCAGTCGGACTGGCGGGGAGCTGTTTTTT CASSRTGGELFF
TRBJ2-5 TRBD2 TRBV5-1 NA TGCGCCAGCAGCCGCGGACTAGCAGGAGAGACCCAGTACTTC CASSRGLAGETQYF
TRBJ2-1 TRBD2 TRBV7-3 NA TGTGCCAGCAGCTCCGGACTAGCGGGAGTAGATGAGCAGTTCTTC CASSSGLAGVDEQFF
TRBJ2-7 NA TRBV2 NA TGTGCCAGCAGCCCGGGACACCTCTCCTACGAGCAGTACTTC CASSPGHLSYEQYF
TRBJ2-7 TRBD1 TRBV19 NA TGTGCCAGTAGTCTTCAGACAGGGGGCTACGAGCAGTACTTC CASSLQTGGYEQYF
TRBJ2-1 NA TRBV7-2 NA TGTGCCAGCAGCTTAGCGAGTAGGCGTCTTATTCTTGAGCAGTTCTTC CASSLASRRLILEQFF
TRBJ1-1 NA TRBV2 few TGTGCCAGCAGTGAATTATCTACAGGGTGGGGGATGAACACTGAAGCTTTCTTT CASSELSTGWGMNTEAFF
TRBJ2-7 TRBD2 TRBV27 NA TGTGCCAGCAGTTCATGGACTAGCGGGGTCTCCGAGCAGTACTTC CASSSWTSGVSEQYF
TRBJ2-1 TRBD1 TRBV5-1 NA TGCGCCAGCAGCTCCGGACAGGGGGCGGGAAATGAGCAGTTCTTC CASSSGQGAGNEQFF
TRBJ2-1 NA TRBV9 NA TGTGCCAGCAGCCGAGAATTGGAGCCCTATGAGCAGTTCTTC CASSRELEPYEQFF
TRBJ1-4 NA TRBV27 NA TGTGCCAGCAGTCCTCGGGTCAGACTAGGTGAAAAACTGTTTTTT CASSPRVRLGEKLFF
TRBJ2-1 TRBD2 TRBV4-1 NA TGCGCCAGCAGCCACCTCCCTGGGACTAGCGGCTACAATGAGCAGTTCTTC CASSHLPGTSGYNEQFF
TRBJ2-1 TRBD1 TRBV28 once TGTGCCAGCAGTGATATAGGGACAGGGCCCCATGAGCAGTTCTTC CASSDIGTGPHEQFF
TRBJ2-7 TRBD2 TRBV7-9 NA TGTGCCAGCAGCGCTAGCGGGAGGATGAGCGAGCAGTACTTC CASSASGRMSEQYF
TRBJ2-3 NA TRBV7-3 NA TGTGCCAGCAGCTCCAGCTCAACAGATACGCAGTATTTT CASSSSSTDTQYF
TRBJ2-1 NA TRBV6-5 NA TGTGCCAGCAGTTACGACAATGAGCAGTTCTTC CASSYDNEQFF
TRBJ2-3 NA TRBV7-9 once TGTGCCAGCACCGTGGGGGCTTCGAGCACAGATACGCAGTATTTT CASTVGASSTDTQYF
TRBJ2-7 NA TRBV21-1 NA TGTGCCAGCAGCAAAGAGGCAGGGTATACCTACGAGCAGTACTTC CASSKEAGYTYEQYF
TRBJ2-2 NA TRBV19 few TGTGCCAGTATTAATATCGGGAACACCGGGGAGCTGTTTTTT CASINIGNTGELFF